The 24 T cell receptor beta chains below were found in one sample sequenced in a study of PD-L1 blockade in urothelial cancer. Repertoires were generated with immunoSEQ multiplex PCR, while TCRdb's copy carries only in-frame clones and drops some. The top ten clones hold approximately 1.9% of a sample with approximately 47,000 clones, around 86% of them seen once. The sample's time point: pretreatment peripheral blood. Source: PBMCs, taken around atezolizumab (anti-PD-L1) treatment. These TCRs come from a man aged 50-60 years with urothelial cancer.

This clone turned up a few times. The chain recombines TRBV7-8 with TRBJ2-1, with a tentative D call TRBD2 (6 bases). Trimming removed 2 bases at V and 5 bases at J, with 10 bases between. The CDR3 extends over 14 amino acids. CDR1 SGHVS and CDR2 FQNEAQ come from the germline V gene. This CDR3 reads CASSLFLADNEQFF. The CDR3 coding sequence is TGTGCCAGCAGCTTATTTTTAGCGGACAATGAGCAGTTCTTC. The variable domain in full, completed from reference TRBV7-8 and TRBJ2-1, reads GAGVSQSPRYKVAKRGQDVALRCDPISGHVSLFWYQQALGQGPEFLTYFQNEAQLDKSGLPSDRFFAERPEGSVSTLKIQRTQQEDSAVYLCASSLFLADNEQFFGPGTRLTVL.

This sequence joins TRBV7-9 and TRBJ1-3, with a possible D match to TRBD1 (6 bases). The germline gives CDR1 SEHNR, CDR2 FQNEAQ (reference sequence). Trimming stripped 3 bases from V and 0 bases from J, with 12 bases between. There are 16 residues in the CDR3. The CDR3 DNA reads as TGTGCCAGCAGCTTTACGGCGGGGGCCTCTGGAAACACCATATATTTT. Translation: CASSFTAGASGNTIYF.

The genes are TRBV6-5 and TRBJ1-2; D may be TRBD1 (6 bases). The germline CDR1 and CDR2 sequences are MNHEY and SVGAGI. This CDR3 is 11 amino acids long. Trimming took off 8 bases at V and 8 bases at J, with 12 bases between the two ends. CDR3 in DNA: TGTGCCAGCGGGACCAGGGGCGGCTACACCTTC. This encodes CASGTRGGYTF.

In nucleotides, the CDR3 is TGCGCCAGCAGCTTGACCGGGACAGGGGGAACTGAAGCTTTCTTT. Its protein is CASSLTGTGGTEAFF. The chain has TRBV5-1 and TRBJ1-1; 11 bases are shared with TRBD1. J was trimmed by 5 bases and V by 1 base; bases with no gene match: 4. This CDR3 contains 15 residues. From germline, CDR1 is SGHRS and CDR2 YFSETQ.

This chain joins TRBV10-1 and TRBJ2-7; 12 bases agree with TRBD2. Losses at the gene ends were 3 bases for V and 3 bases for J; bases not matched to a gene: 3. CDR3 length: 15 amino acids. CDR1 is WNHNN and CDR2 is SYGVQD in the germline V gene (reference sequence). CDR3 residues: CASSEGLAGHYEQYV. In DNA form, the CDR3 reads TGCGCCAGCAGTGAAGGACTAGCGGGGCACTACGAGCAGTACGTC.

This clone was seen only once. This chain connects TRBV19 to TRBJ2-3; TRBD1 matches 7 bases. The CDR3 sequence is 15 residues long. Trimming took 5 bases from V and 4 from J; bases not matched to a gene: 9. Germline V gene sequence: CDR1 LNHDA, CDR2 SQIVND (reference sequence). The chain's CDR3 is CASSSQGRVADTQYF. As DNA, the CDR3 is TGTGCCAGTAGTTCACAGGGGAGAGTCGCAGATACGCAGTATTTT.

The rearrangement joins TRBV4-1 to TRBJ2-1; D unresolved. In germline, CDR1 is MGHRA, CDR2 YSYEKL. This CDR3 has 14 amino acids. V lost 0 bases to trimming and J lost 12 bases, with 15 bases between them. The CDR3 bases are TGCGCCAGCAGCCAAGAATCCCAGATTACCTCGCAGTTCTTC. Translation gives CASSQESQITSQFF.

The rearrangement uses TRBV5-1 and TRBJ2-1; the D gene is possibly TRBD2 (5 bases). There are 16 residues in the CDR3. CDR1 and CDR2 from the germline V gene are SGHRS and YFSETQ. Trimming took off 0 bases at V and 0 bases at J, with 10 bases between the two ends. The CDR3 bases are TGCGCCAGCAGCTTGGTTGGGGAGAGCTCCTACAATGAGCAGTTCTTC. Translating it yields CASSLVGESSYNEQFF.

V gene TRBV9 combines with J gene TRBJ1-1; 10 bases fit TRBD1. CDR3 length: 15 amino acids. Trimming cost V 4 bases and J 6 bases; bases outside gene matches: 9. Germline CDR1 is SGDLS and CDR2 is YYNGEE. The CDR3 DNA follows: TGTGCCAGCAGCCCCCAGACAGGGGGCATCGCTGAAGCTTTCTTT. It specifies CASSPQTGGIAEAFF.

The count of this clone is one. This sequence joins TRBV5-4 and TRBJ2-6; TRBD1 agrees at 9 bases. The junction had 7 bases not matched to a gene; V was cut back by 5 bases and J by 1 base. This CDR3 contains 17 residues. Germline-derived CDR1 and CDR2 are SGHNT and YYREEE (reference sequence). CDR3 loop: CASSNRGRRSGANVLTF. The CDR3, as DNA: TGTGCCAGCAGTAACAGGGGGCGCAGGTCTGGGGCCAACGTCCTGACTTTC. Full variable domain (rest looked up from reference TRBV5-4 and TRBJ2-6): ETGVTQSPTHLIKTRGQQVTLRCSSQSGHNTVSWYQQALGQGPQFIFQYYREEENGRGNFPPRFSGLQFPNYSSELNVNALELDDSALYLCASSNRGRRSGANVLTFGAGSRLTVL.

The CDR3 loop reads CASRRTFGGKFTDTQYF. CDR3 DNA sequence: TGTGCCAGCAGGCGTACATTCGGCGGGAAGTTCACAGATACGCAGTATTTT. The chain links TRBV25-1 to TRBJ2-3; the D gene is possibly TRBD2 (6 bases). The germline CDR1 and CDR2 sequences are MGHDK and SYGVNS. The CDR3 totals 17 residues. V was shortened by 6 bases and J by 2 bases, with 21 bases between the two germline ends.

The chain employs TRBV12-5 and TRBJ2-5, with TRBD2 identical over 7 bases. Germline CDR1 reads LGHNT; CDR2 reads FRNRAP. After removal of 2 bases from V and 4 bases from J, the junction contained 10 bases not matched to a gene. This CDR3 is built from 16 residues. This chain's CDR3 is CASGLNAGVRGETQYF. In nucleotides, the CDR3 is TGTGCTAGTGGTTTGAACGCGGGGGTTAGGGGAGAGACCCAGTACTTC.

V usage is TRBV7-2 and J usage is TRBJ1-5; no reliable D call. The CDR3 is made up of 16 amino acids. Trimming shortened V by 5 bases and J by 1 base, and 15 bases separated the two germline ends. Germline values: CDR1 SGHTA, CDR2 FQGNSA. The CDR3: CASSQAIGVSNQPQHF. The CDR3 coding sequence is TGTGCCAGCAGCCAGGCGATAGGTGTGAGCAATCAGCCCCAGCATTTT.

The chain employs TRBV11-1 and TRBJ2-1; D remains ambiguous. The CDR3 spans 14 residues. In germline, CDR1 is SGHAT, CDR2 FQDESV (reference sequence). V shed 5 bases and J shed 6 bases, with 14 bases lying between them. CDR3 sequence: CASSPTSASNEQFF. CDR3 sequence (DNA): TGTGCCAGCAGCCCCACCAGTGCCTCCAATGAGCAGTTCTTC.

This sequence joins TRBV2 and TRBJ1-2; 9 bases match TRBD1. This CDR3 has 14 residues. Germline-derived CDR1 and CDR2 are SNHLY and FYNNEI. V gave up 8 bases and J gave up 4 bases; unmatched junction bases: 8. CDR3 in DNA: TGTGCCAGCCGCCCCGGGACAGGGTTCTATGGCTACACCTTC. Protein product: CASRPGTGFYGYTF.

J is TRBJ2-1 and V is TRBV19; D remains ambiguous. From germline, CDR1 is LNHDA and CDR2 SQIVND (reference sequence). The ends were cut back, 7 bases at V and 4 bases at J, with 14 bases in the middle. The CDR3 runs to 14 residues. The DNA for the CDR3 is TGTGCCAGTATCGCCCGGCCGGGTTACAATGAGCAGTTCTTC. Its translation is CASIARPGYNEQFF.

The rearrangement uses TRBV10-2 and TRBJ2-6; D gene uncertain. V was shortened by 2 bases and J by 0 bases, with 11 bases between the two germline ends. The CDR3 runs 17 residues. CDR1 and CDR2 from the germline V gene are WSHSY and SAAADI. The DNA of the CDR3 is TGCGCCAGCAGTGAGGGCAGTGGTTACTCTGGGGCCAACGTCCTGACTTTC. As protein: CASSEGSGYSGANVLTF.

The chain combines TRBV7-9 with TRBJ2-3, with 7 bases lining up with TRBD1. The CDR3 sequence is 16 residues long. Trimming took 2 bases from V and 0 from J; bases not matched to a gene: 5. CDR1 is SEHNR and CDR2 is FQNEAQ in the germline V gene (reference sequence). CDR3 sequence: CASSLIRGQSTDTQYF. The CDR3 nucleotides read TGTGCCAGCAGCTTAATTCGGGGACAGAGCACAGATACGCAGTATTTT.

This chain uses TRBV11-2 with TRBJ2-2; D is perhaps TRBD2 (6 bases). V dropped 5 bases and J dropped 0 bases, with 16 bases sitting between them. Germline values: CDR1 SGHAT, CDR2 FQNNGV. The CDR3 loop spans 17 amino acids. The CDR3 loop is CASSRRPGRTNTGELFF. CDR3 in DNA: TGTGCCAGCAGCCGGCGGCCAGGGAGGACGAACACCGGGGAGCTGTTTTTT.

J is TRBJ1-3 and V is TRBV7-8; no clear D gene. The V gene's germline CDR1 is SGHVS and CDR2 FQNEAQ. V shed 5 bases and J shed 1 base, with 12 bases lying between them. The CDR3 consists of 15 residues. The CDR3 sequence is CASSSRESSGNTIYF. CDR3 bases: TGTGCCAGCAGCAGCCGGGAATCTTCTGGAAACACCATATATTTT.

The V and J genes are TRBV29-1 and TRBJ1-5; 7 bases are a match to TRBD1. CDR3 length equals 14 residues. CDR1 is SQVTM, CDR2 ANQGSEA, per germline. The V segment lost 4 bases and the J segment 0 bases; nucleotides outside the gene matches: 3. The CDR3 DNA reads TGCAGCGTTGCGGGACAGACTAGCAATCAGCCCCAGCATTTT. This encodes CSVAGQTSNQPQHF.

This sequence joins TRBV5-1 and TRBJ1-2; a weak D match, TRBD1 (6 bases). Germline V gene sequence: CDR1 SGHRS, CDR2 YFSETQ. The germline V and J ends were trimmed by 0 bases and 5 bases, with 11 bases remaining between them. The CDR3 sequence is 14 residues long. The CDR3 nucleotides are TGCGCCAGCAGCTTGGGACAGGTCGAGTATGGCTACACCTTC. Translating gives CASSLGQVEYGYTF.

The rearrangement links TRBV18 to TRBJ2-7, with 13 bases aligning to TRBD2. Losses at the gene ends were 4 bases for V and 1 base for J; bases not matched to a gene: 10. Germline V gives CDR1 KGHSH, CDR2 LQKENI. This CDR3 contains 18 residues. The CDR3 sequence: CASSLIGTSGNPSYEQYF. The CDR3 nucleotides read TGTGCCAGCTCACTCATAGGGACTAGCGGGAATCCGTCCTACGAGCAGTACTTC.

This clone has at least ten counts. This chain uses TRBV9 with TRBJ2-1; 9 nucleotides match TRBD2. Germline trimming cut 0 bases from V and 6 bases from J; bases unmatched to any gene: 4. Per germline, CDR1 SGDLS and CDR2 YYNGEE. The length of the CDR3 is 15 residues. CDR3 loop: CASSVELAGANEQFF. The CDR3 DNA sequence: TGTGCCAGCAGCGTAGAATTAGCGGGAGCCAATGAGCAGTTCTTC. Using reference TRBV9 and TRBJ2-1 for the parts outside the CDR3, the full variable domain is DSGVTQTPKHLITATGQRVTLRCSPRSGDLSVYWYQQSLDQGLQFLIQYYNGEERAKGNILERFSAQQFPDLHSELNLSSLELGDSALYFCASSVELAGANEQFFGPGTRLTVL.